One sample yielded the 25 T cell receptor beta chains listed below, sequenced in a study of regulatory T cells in long-lasting Graves disease. HTBI primers from iRepertoire and Arm-PCR of CDR3 regions yielded the TCR beta libraries. TCRdb re-derived calls from the multiplex PCR reads in MiXCR, one entry per CDR3 protein. The table has 300,000 to 400,000 distinct CDR3 sequences, less than 20% seen once. Time point meaning: newly diagnosed GD, antithyroid drugs for less than 3 months. PBMC-derived RNA was used for the TCR library. Source: peripheral blood mononuclear cells (PBMCs), taken at new diagnosis, from a patient treated with antithyroid drugs. All receptors derive from a female donor with Graves disease.

This clonotype was recorded at least ten times. The chain carries TRBV6-1 and TRBJ2-5; D is uncertain. Deletions cut 3 bases from V and 5 bases from J, with 13 bases between. Germline V gene data show CDR1 as MNHNS and CDR2 as SASEGT. The CDR3 runs 14 residues. The CDR3 region has the DNA TGTGCCAGCAGTGAGTTTGGGGTCGGGGAGACCCAGTACTTC. The encoded protein is CASSEFGVGETQYF.

The chain carries TRBV4-2 and TRBJ1-5; TRBD1 might be the D (6 bases). V shed 0 bases and J shed 4 bases, with 13 bases lying between them. This CDR3 is 16 amino acids long. CDR1 LGHNA and CDR2 YNFKEQ come from the germline V gene. The CDR3 nucleotides read TGTGCCAGCAGCCAAGAGTGGGCAGGGGCTAATCAGCCCCAGCATTTT. Protein sequence: CASSQEWAGANQPQHF.

This clonotype was observed at least ten times. The chain employs TRBV13 and TRBJ1-1, with D maybe TRBD1 (5 bases). The V gene's germline CDR1 is PRHDT and CDR2 FYEKMQ (reference sequence). The V gene lost 5 bases and the J gene lost 5 bases, with 15 bases spanning the gap. The CDR3 has 14 residues. CDR3 amino acids: CASSPPGPSTEAFF. As DNA, the CDR3 is TGTGCCAGCAGCCCACCGGGACCATCTACTGAAGCTTTCTTT.

The chain combines TRBV11-3 with TRBJ2-3, with TRBD2 as a possible D gene (5 bases). The CDR3 spans 15 residues. Between the trimmed V and J ends, which lost 5 bases and 8 bases, there was a span of 20 bases. Germline V CDR1 and CDR2: SGHNT, YENEEA. CDR3 bases: TGTGCCAGCAGCCCGTATCCTTTGGACTCCCGTACGCAGTATTTT. It specifies CASSPYPLDSRTQYF.

This clonotype has just a few counts. The gene calls are TRBV27 and TRBJ2-3; D is tentatively TRBD1 or TRBD2 (5 bases each). Germline values: CDR1 MNHEY, CDR2 SMNVEV (reference sequence). Trimming removed 5 bases from V and 3 bases from J, with 18 bases in between. The CDR3 is made up of 16 amino acids. This CDR3 is CASSRLTSWGTDTQYF. CDR3 sequence (DNA): TGTGCCAGCAGTCGATTAACTAGTTGGGGGACAGATACGCAGTATTTT.

This clonotype was observed at least ten times. This chain uses TRBV11-2 with TRBJ1-1; D not resolved. The CDR3 consists of 13 residues. V lost 5 bases and J 5 bases, leaving 12 bases between the germline ends. Looked up from germline, CDR1 is SGHAT and CDR2 is FQNNGV. The CDR3 loop is CASSLRTETEAFF. The CDR3, as DNA: TGTGCCAGCAGCCTTCGGACGGAGACTGAAGCTTTCTTT.

Ten or more counts support this clonotype. This chain uses TRBV4-3 with TRBJ2-7, with TRBD1 identical over 7 bases. Germline-derived CDR1 and CDR2 are LGHNA and YSLEER. This CDR3 contains 15 residues. Trimming removed 1 base from V and 0 bases from J; junction bases left unmatched: 3. The CDR3 region has the DNA TGCGCCAGCAGCCAAGGCAGGGGGAGCTCCTACGAGCAGTACTTC. Translation: CASSQGRGSSYEQYF.

This clonotype came up many times. The chain employs TRBV6-1 and TRBJ1-1; D gene ambiguous. Trimming pared 6 bases from V and 4 bases from J, leaving 18 bases between. Germline CDR1 is MNHNS and CDR2 is SASEGT. The CDR3 spans 15 residues. In DNA form, the CDR3 reads TGTGCCAGCAGCGGCGAGGGAAGGGTGGCCACTGAAGCTTTCTTT. It translates to CASSGEGRVATEAFF.

This clonotype was counted ten times or more. The chain recombines TRBV6-2 or TRBV6-3 with TRBJ1-4; TRBD1 matches at 7 bases. Unmatched junction bases numbered 12, after V lost 7 bases and J lost 7 bases. The CDR3 has 15 residues. Germline loops: CDR1 MNHEY, CDR2 SVGEGT. This CDR3 is CASNTRTTGSEKLFF. The CDR3 coding sequence is TGTGCCAGCAATACAAGAACGACAGGGAGTGAAAAACTGTTTTTT.

The chain couples TRBV2 to TRBJ1-6, with 12 bases identical to TRBD1. CDR3 length: 17 amino acids. In germline, CDR1 is SNHLY, CDR2 FYNNEI. Trimming at V came to 5 bases and at J to 3 bases, leaving 5 bases not matched to a gene. For the CDR3, the DNA is TGTGCCAGCAGTCCCGGGACAGGGGGCGGCTATAATTCACCCCTCCACTTT. Its translation: CASSPGTGGGYNSPLHF. Filled out from reference TRBV2 and TRBJ1-6, the complete variable domain reads EPEVTQTPSHQVTQMGQEVILRCVPISNHLYFYWYRQILGQKVEFLVSFYNNEISEKSEIFDDQFSVERPDGSNFTLKIRSTKLEDSAMYFCASSPGTGGGYNSPLHFGNGTRLTVT.

This clonotype was counted ten times or more. The chain employs TRBV28 and TRBJ2-5, with D tentatively TRBD2 (6 bases). V lost 6 bases and J 4 bases, leaving 21 bases between the germline ends. Germline lookup yields CDR1 MDHEN and CDR2 SYDVKM. This CDR3 is built from 16 residues. CDR3 bases: TGTGCCAGCAGCACCCCCAAGGAGGGGTTAGGAGAGACCCAGTACTTC. The encoded protein is CASSTPKEGLGETQYF.

The sample holds many counts of this clonotype. V gene TRBV3-1 combines with J gene TRBJ1-1; TRBD1 matches 8 bases. This CDR3 has 18 amino acids. V lost 5 bases and J lost 10; bases outside the gene matches: 24. Germline assignment: CDR1 LGHDT and CDR2 YNNKEL (reference sequence). The chain's CDR3 is CASSLRPGQASREEVAFF. CDR3 sequence (DNA): TGTGCCAGCAGCTTGCGACCGGGACAGGCTTCCAGGGAAGAGGTAGCTTTCTTT.

This clonotype was recorded at least ten times. This chain links TRBV28 with TRBJ1-1; no firm D call. The CDR3 is 14 residues long. The V and J ends lost 6 bases and 5 bases respectively, with 16 bases between them. Germline loops: CDR1 MDHEN, CDR2 SYDVKM. In DNA form, the CDR3 reads TGTGCCAGCAGCCCCTCGGGATCCGTTACTGAAGCTTTCTTT. Its translation is CASSPSGSVTEAFF.

This clonotype has at least ten counts. The chain combines TRBV4-1 with TRBJ1-6; D perhaps matches TRBD1 (5 bases). Per the germline V gene, CDR1 is MGHRA and CDR2 is YSYEKL. Deletions cut 5 bases from V and 8 bases from J, with 13 bases between. This CDR3 has 14 amino acids. CDR3 amino acids: CASSRTGSYSPLHF. The CDR3 region has the DNA TGCGCCAGCAGCAGAACAGGCTCGTATTCACCCCTCCACTTT.

This clonotype showed up many times. The chain employs TRBV20-1 and TRBJ2-7; the match to TRBD2 covers 7 bases. This CDR3 region has 12 residues. Per the germline V gene, CDR1 is DFQATT and CDR2 is SNEGSKA (reference sequence). The CDR3 spells CTLRRGNYEQYF. The CDR3 DNA is TGCACTCTTAGGCGGGGGAACTACGAGCAGTACTTC.

As for this clonotype: This may arise from a read error, as a much more abundant clone is one base away. The chain joins TRBV12-3 or TRBV12-4 to TRBJ1-4, with 8 bases identical to TRBD1. Trimming at V came to 6 bases and at J to 4 bases, leaving 1 base not matched to a gene. This CDR3 contains 13 residues. The CDR3: CASRQGVNEKLFF. As DNA, the CDR3 is TGTGCCAGCAGACAGGGGGTTAATGAAAAACTGTTTTTT.

To note about this clonotype: Germline and junction disagree at one end, which may indicate a read error. The J gene is TRBJ2-4, the V gene TRBV6-7; possible D gene TRBD1, 5 bases. TRBV6-7 is given ORF status, its function remaining uncertain. The length of the CDR3 is 15 residues. The CDR3 DNA reads TGTGCCAGCAGTTACTCGAGACAGAGCAAAAACATTCGGTACTTC. Translated: CASSYSRQSKNIRYF.

On this clonotype itself: A far larger clone lies a single base away; this is likely a read error. The chain joins TRBV20-1 to TRBJ2-5, with a tentative D call TRBD2 (5 bases). The J call may be faulty, since TRBJ2-7 better matches the DNA end. This CDR3 comprises 14 residues. The germline V gene encodes CDR1 DFQATT and CDR2 SNEGSKA (reference sequence). The CDR3 region has the DNA TGCAGTGTCCTGGTCACTGGCGGAGGCTACGAGCAGTACTTC. Residues: CSVLVTGGGYEQYF.

This clonotype was detected only once. V is TRBV6-5 and J is TRBJ1-2; no clear D. Germline CDR1 reads MNHEY; CDR2 reads SVGAGI. The CDR3 is made up of 15 amino acids. V lost 0 bases and J lost 4, with 12 bases in between. The CDR3, as DNA: TGTGCCAGCAGTTACTCGCGGGTAGGGAGCTATGGCTACACCTTC. Residues: CASSYSRVGSYGYTF.

This chain connects TRBV29-1 to TRBJ2-2; TRBD1 agrees at 8 bases. The CDR3 contains 14 residues. The germline V gene has CDR1 SQVTM and CDR2 ANQGSEA. Trimming took 6 bases from V and 1 from J; bases not matched to a gene: 4. CDR3 sequence reads: CSVWTGRNTGELFF. The CDR3 DNA sequence: TGCAGCGTCTGGACAGGGCGGAACACCGGGGAGCTGTTTTTT.

This clonotype was counted at least ten times. The rearrangement links TRBV5-8 to TRBJ2-1; tentatively, D is TRBD1 (5 bases). V gave up 4 bases and J gave up 0 bases, with 11 bases separating them. The germline V gene encodes CDR1 SGHTS and CDR2 YDEGEE. The CDR3 spans 15 residues. CDR3 bases: TGTGCCAGCAGCACTACAGGTAGCTCCTACAATGAGCAGTTCTTC. Translating it yields CASSTTGSSYNEQFF.

The chain joins TRBV4-1 to TRBJ1-2, with D maybe TRBD1 (5 bases). CDR3 length: 20 amino acids. CDR1 and CDR2 (germline): MGHRA, YSYEKL. Trimming pared 0 bases from V and 0 bases from J, leaving 23 bases between. CDR3 protein: CASSQDSLRDPSPTNYGYTF. The CDR3 nucleotides are TGCGCCAGCAGCCAAGATTCCCTCCGGGACCCCTCCCCTACTAACTATGGCTACACCTTC.

Only a few counts were recorded for this clonotype. The chain employs TRBV18 and TRBJ1-5, with a tentative D call TRBD1 (5 bases). The germline CDR1 and CDR2 sequences are KGHSH and LQKENI. Trimming removed 2 bases from V and 6 bases from J, with 14 bases in between. This CDR3 comprises 15 residues. The CDR3 DNA reads as TGTGCCAGCTCACCATTCTTCGGCAGGGCTCAGCCCCAGCATTTT. This encodes CASSPFFGRAQPQHF.

The chain combines TRBV28 with TRBJ2-7, with 8 bases identical to TRBD2. J was trimmed by 1 base and V by 4 bases; bases with no gene match: 6. Germline CDR1 is MDHEN and CDR2 is SYDVKM. The CDR3 consists of 15 residues. For the CDR3, the DNA is TGTGCCAGCAGTTCAACTAGCGGAGATTCCTACGAGCAGTACTTC. Translated: CASSSTSGDSYEQYF.

Points on this clonotype: One end of the junction varies from germline; a read error may be responsible. V and J are TRBV5-1 and TRBJ2-7, with 10 bases aligning to TRBD2. This CDR3 region has 15 residues. Germline V gene lookup returns CDR1 SGHRS and CDR2 YFSETQ. The CDR3: CASSLIWTSGYGQYF. DNA for the CDR3: TGCGCCAGCAGCTTGATTTGGACTAGCGGCTACGGGCAGTACTTC.